The source of this TCR beta chain is a study of tumor-infiltrating lymphocytes in primary liver carcinoma. The researchers produced TCR beta cDNA from about 510 ng total RNA with a constant-region primer. Sequencing libraries for TCR beta derived from three nested multiplex PCR rounds that used slightly modified ARM-PCR. Investigators reported that the first two PCR rounds, at roughly 11 cycles each, used TRBV1-TRBV30 forward primers with a C-beta reverse primer. TCRdb processed the multiplex PCR reads anew with MiXCR; each CDR3 protein has one entry. The sample contains about 59,000 distinct CDR3 sequences, roughly 70% of which appear only once. CDR3 length: 14 residues. V shed 9 bases and J 7 bases; nucleotides not matched to a gene: 9. Germline V gives CDR1 MNHEY, CDR2 SVGAGI. Co-extraction of both nucleic acids (RNA and DNA) used roughly 20-34 mg of unsorted bulk tissue. Collection of samples drew on five separate regions of each tumor.

The clonotype originates from a man aged 35 to 55 with primary liver carcinoma and hepatitis B virus infection. The sample consisted of liver tumor tissue from sampling region 2. As to subset: tumor region T2, inferior pole. The genes are TRBV6-5 and TRBJ2-4; 10 positions agree with TRBD1. The CDR3 region is CARSPPGQGNIQYF. The CDR3 coding sequence is TGTGCCAGGAGTCCGCCGGGACAGGGGAACATTCAGTACTTC.